The clone carrying this T cell receptor (beta chain) occurred many times. No antigen is known for it. One entry per CDR3 protein results from TCRdb running MiXCR on the 5' RACE reads. The sample yields hundreds of thousands of distinct CDR3 sequences, around 8% seen once. These data are taken from a study of CD8 T cells in ankylosing spondylitis. General observations from the study: Characteristic, it appeared, of ankylosing spondylitis blood was a TCR beta motif of eight highly homologous variants.

The CDR3 runs to 16 residues. Unmatched junction bases numbered 9, after V lost 2 bases and J lost 6 bases. Germline assignment: CDR1 SGHRS and CDR2 YFSETQ. This TCR came from a female donor with ankylosing spondylitis or in good health (not recorded which). This rearrangement joins TRBV5-1 to TRBJ2-2, with 8 nucleotides matching TRBD2. Sequenced sample: blood, either unsorted or a sorted T cell fraction (not recorded which). The CDR3 reads CASSFSGSRSAGELFF. DNA of the CDR3: TGCGCCAGCAGCTTCAGCGGGAGTAGAAGCGCCGGGGAGCTGTTTTTT.